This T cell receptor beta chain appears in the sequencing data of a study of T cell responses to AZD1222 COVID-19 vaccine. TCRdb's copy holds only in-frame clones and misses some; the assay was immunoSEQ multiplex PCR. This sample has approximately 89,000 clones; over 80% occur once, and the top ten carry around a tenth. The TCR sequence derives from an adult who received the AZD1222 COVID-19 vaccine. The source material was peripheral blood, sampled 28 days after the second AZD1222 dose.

The CDR3 coding sequence is TGTGCCAGCGAGGACAGGGAGTACACTGAAGCTTTCTTT. This encodes CASEDREYTEAFF. V and J are TRBV2 and TRBJ1-1; 8 bases fit TRBD1. V lost 8 bases and J lost 3; bases outside the gene matches: 5. Germline V gene sequence: CDR1 SNHLY, CDR2 FYNNEI. The CDR3 totals 13 residues. Full variable domain (missing parts from reference TRBV2 and TRBJ1-1): EPEVTQTPSHQVTQMGQEVILRCVPISNHLYFYWYRQILGQKVEFLVSFYNNEISEKSEIFDDQFSVERPDGSNFTLKIRSTKLEDSAMYFCASEDREYTEAFFGQGTRLTVV.